Presented here are 17 T cell receptor beta chains from one specimen sequenced in a study of blood T cell repertoires in COVID-19. Sequenced by immunoSEQ multiplex PCR; TCRdb stores in-frame clones only, minus some. The data hold around 220,000 clones, with more than 80% observed a single time. Sequenced input: peripheral blood. The receptors originated from a woman of 80 years or more with COVID-19, enrolled during active disease.

With regard to this clone: Other DNA sequences in the sample encode the same CDR3. This chain links TRBV3-1 (or the pseudogene TRBV3-2) with TRBJ2-5; D is undetermined. CDR3 length equals 12 residues. V was shortened by 4 bases and J by 5 bases, with 8 bases between the two germline ends. Per the germline V gene, CDR1 is LGHDT and CDR2 is YNNKEL (reference sequence). CDR3 in DNA: TGTGCCAGCAGCCGGTTCGGGGAGACCCAGTACTTC. It encodes CASSRFGETQYF.

Comments on this clone: Additional DNA sequences in this sample encode the identical CDR3. The chain links TRBV15 to TRBJ1-6, with D hard to call. Germline-derived CDR1 and CDR2 are LNHNV and YYDKDF (reference sequence). The CDR3 consists of 12 residues. Trimming pared 0 bases from V and 9 bases from J, leaving 3 bases between. In DNA, the CDR3 is TGTGCCACCAGCAGAGATCGTTCACCCCTCCACTTT. This codes for CATSRDRSPLHF.

The chain couples TRBV7-2 to TRBJ1-1, with 8 positions matching TRBD1. The CDR3 consists of 14 residues. The junction had 2 bases not matched to a gene; V was cut back by 5 bases and J by 0 bases. Germline lookup yields CDR1 SGHTA and CDR2 FQGNSA. CDR3 DNA: TGTGCCAGCAGCCGGACAGGGTTGAACACTGAAGCTTTCTTT. This translates into CASSRTGLNTEAFF.

This clone was seen only a few times. J is TRBJ2-1 and V is TRBV9, with 7 bases fitting TRBD2. The CDR3 is 15 residues long. The V segment lost 7 bases and the J segment 4 bases; nucleotides outside the gene matches: 11. Looked up from germline, CDR1 is SGDLS and CDR2 is YYNGEE. The CDR3 nucleotides read TGTGCCAGCTCCGTAGCGGGTCTCTCTTACAATGAGCAGTTCTTC. Translation gives CASSVAGLSYNEQFF.

The chain carries TRBV6-6 and TRBJ1-2, with D possibly being TRBD1 (6 bases). V was clipped by 2 bases and J by 2 bases, with 9 bases between them. CDR1 and CDR2 (germline): MNHNY, SVGAGI (reference sequence). The CDR3 is made up of 14 amino acids. The CDR3 sequence: CASSYQGQNYGYTF. The DNA of the CDR3 is TGTGCCAGCAGTTACCAGGGGCAAAACTATGGCTACACCTTC.

V and J are TRBV14 and TRBJ1-3; a weak D match, TRBD1 (6 bases). The CDR3 covers 13 residues. The germline V and J ends were trimmed by 6 bases and 5 bases, with 11 bases remaining between them. Per the germline V gene, CDR1 is SGHDN and CDR2 is FVKESK. CDR3 in DNA: TGTGCCAGCAGAACAGGGAATCGAAACACCATATATTTT. Residues: CASRTGNRNTIYF.

V gene TRBV28 combines with J gene TRBJ2-7, with a possible D match to TRBD2 (7 bases). CDR3 size: 14 residues. V shed 6 bases and J shed 4 bases, with 16 bases lying between them. The germline CDR1 and CDR2 sequences are MDHEN and SYDVKM. The CDR3 here is CASSGRTDLYEQYF. CDR3 DNA sequence: TGTGCCAGCAGCGGGAGGACAGACCTGTACGAGCAGTACTTC.

CDR3 coding DNA: TGTGCCAGCAGTGGGACAGGTACCAATCAGCCCCAGCATTTT. This gives the protein CASSGTGTNQPQHF. This sequence joins TRBV2 and TRBJ1-5; 7 bases align to TRBD1. Germline V CDR1 and CDR2: SNHLY, FYNNEI. This CDR3 is built from 14 residues. J lost 3 bases, V lost 4 bases, and 3 bases had no gene match.

The V call is TRBV9, the J call TRBJ1-2; D gene unclear. V gave up 4 bases and J gave up 8 bases, with 6 bases separating them. Germline-derived CDR1 and CDR2 are SGDLS and YYNGEE. There are 10 residues in the CDR3. This chain's CDR3 is CASSPRGYTF. For the CDR3, the DNA is TGTGCCAGCAGCCCTCGGGGCTACACCTTC.

V is TRBV29-1 and J is TRBJ2-3; TRBD2 agrees at 12 bases. Germline trimming cut 6 bases from V and 3 bases from J; bases unmatched to any gene: 4. CDR3 size: 14 residues. CDR1 is SQVTM and CDR2 is ANQGSEA in the germline V gene. CDR3 loop: CSVRLAGATDTQYF. The CDR3 region has the DNA TGCAGCGTGCGACTAGCGGGAGCGACAGATACGCAGTATTTT.

The rearrangement links TRBV4-2 to TRBJ2-4; 7 bases line up with TRBD1. The CDR3 runs to 15 residues. V shed 0 bases, J shed 1 base, and the junction held 0 bases outside the gene matches. The germline V gene has CDR1 LGHNA and CDR2 YNFKEQ. CDR3 sequence: CASSQDRGAKNIQYF. The CDR3 coding sequence is TGTGCCAGCAGCCAAGACAGGGGGGCCAAAAACATTCAGTACTTC.

The chain joins TRBV2 to TRBJ2-4; no definite D call. The CDR3 has 14 amino acids. Trimming removed 7 bases from V and 0 bases from J, with 10 bases in between. Germline assignment: CDR1 SNHLY and CDR2 FYNNEI. Here the CDR3 reads CASKPLIAKNIQYF. CDR3 nucleotides: TGTGCCAGCAAGCCGCTTATAGCCAAAAACATTCAGTACTTC.

V gene TRBV24-1 combines with J gene TRBJ2-5; TRBD1 matches at 9 bases. V gave up 2 bases and J gave up 6 bases; unmatched junction bases: 6. There are 15 residues in the CDR3. CDR1 and CDR2 from the germline V gene are KGHDR and SFDVKD. The CDR3 nucleotides read TGTGCCACCAGTGATTCTGGGACAGGGCCGAAGACCCAGTACTTC. As protein: CATSDSGTGPKTQYF.

V is TRBV18 and J is TRBJ2-3; unclear D gene. CDR3 length: 13 amino acids. V was cut by 0 bases and J by 6 bases, with 7 bases left in between. Germline lookup yields CDR1 KGHSH and CDR2 LQKENI. The CDR3 protein is CASSPPSADTQYF. In nucleotides, the CDR3 is TGTGCCAGCTCACCACCGTCAGCGGATACGCAGTATTTT.

V usage is TRBV5-1 and J usage is TRBJ1-1, with TRBD1 matching over 7 bases. V dropped 0 bases and J dropped 7; count of bases not matched to a gene: 6. The CDR3 extends over 14 amino acids. CDR1 and CDR2 (germline): SGHRS, YFSETQ. CDR3 amino acids: CASSLDEYRGEAFF. CDR3 bases: TGCGCCAGCAGCTTGGATGAGTACAGGGGTGAAGCTTTCTTT.

This chain connects TRBV6-5 to TRBJ1-2, with D maybe TRBD1 (6 bases). Germline V gene sequence: CDR1 MNHEY, CDR2 SVGAGI. This CDR3 region has 13 residues. The V gene lost 6 bases and the J gene lost 6 bases, with 14 bases spanning the gap. CDR3 bases: TGTGCCAGCAGATCACAGGGTGTCGATGGCTACACCTTC. Amino acids: CASRSQGVDGYTF.

J is TRBJ1-1 and V is TRBV28; tentatively, D is TRBD1 (5 bases). V gave up 6 bases and J gave up 10 bases, with 15 bases separating them. This CDR3 is 12 amino acids long. The V gene's germline CDR1 is MDHEN and CDR2 SYDVKM. CDR3 amino acids: CASSVREVRAFF. CDR3 in DNA: TGTGCCAGCAGCGTCAGGGAGGTCCGAGCTTTCTTT.